This section outlines one T cell receptor (beta chain) sequence together with its context. Its antigen is not known. PCR primers comprised 60 Vbeta and 13 Jbeta primers. Original processing methods: An analysis that came later counted some 85 million unique TCR beta chains, approximately 11 million shared. Sequencing was performed with immunoSEQ multiplex PCR; in TCRdb, only in-frame clones are kept and a portion is missing. V and J calls and clone size are copied from that table; D and trimming were computed from the DNA. This table has around 120,000 clones, around 71% appearing once. The sample originates from a study of cytomegalovirus exposure and HLA in healthy donors. Study information: Ancestry clustering placed about 86% of under 450 genotyped donors in the Caucasian-associated cluster.

Trimming took 4 bases from V and 1 from J; bases not matched to a gene: 6. This CDR3 has 16 residues. The germline CDR1 and CDR2 sequences are MNHEY and SVGAGI. General study points: Apparent HLA restriction characterized most CMV-associated TCR beta chains in a later analysis. Later, TCR association rates were found to vary by HLA locus, highest for DRB1 and lowest for HLA-C.

This sequence was found in a woman aged 55-70 years in good health and CMV-seropositive. The material sequenced was PBMCs. V is TRBV6-5 and J is TRBJ1-5; 8 bases are shared with TRBD1. The CDR3 here is CASSLRTGMSNQPQHF. The CDR3 DNA sequence: TGTGCCAGCAGTTTACGGACAGGGATGAGCAATCAGCCCCAGCATTTT.